The 13 T cell receptor beta chains in this list originate from one sample, sequenced in a study of T cell responses to AZD1222 COVID-19 vaccine. The repertoire was sequenced with immunoSEQ multiplex PCR; TCRdb's copy has only in-frame clones and lacks some. The data contain under 85,000 clones, roughly 87% of them singletons. The sequences come from peripheral blood, collected on day 0 of MenACWY control vaccination. The origin of the receptors is an adult in good health.

The rearrangement uses TRBV4-1 and TRBJ2-1, with 11 bases matching TRBD2. CDR3 length: 18 amino acids. Germline V lookup: CDR1 MGHRA, CDR2 YSYEKL. V was pared by 9 bases and J by 0 bases, with 13 bases of the junction left unmatched. The CDR3 loop is CASHKGSGGASSYNEQFF. In nucleotides, the CDR3 is TGCGCCAGTCACAAAGGTAGCGGGGGGGCTTCCTCCTACAATGAGCAGTTCTTC.

This chain connects TRBV6-5 to TRBJ2-7; D call uncertain. CDR1 and CDR2 from the germline V gene are MNHEY and SVGAGI. This CDR3 is built from 12 residues. V gave up 4 bases and J gave up 4 bases, with 8 bases separating them. Written as DNA, the CDR3 is TGTGCCAGCAGTTTAGGGTCGTACGAGCAGTACTTC. Amino acid sequence: CASSLGSYEQYF.

The V and J genes are TRBV11-2 and TRBJ2-2; D is unresolved. With 0 bases removed from V and 8 bases from J, the gap between germline ends came to 4 bases. CDR1 is SGHAT and CDR2 is FQNNGV in the germline V gene. The CDR3 is made up of 12 amino acids. CDR3 sequence (DNA): TGTGCCAGCAGCTTAGAGGTGGGGGAGCTGTTTTTT. Translation gives CASSLEVGELFF. The variable domain in full, with the rest retrieved from reference TRBV11-2 and TRBJ2-2, is EAGVAQSPRYKIIEKRQSVAFWCNPISGHATLYWYQQILGQGPKLLIQFQNNGVVDDSQLPKDRFSAERLKGVDSTLKIQPAKLEDSAVYLCASSLEVGELFFGEGSRLTVL.

The CDR3 is CATSDSTGPANTGELFF. Here the CDR3 DNA reads TGTGCCACCAGTGATTCGACAGGGCCGGCGAACACCGGGGAGCTGTTTTTT. This sequence joins TRBV24-1 and TRBJ2-2, with 7 positions matching TRBD1. This CDR3 has 17 residues. With V trimmed by 2 bases and J by 0 bases, 5 bases remained unmatched. The germline gives CDR1 KGHDR, CDR2 SFDVKD.

J is TRBJ2-7 and V is TRBV30, with 10 bases lining up with TRBD2. V was pared by 2 bases and J by 7 bases, with 5 bases of the junction left unmatched. The length of the CDR3 is 13 residues. Germline loops: CDR1 GTSNPN, CDR2 SVGIG (reference sequence). The CDR3 bases are TGTGCCTGGAGTAGCGGGGGGGCAGGGGAGCAGTACTTC. This sequence encodes CAWSSGGAGEQYF.

This rearrangement joins TRBV7-8 to TRBJ1-5; D unresolved. Germline loops: CDR1 SGHVS, CDR2 FQNEAQ. The germline V and J ends were trimmed by 6 bases and 2 bases, with 11 bases remaining between them. CDR3 length equals 14 residues. The chain's CDR3 is CASRQIGGNQPQHF. CDR3 sequence (DNA): TGTGCCAGCAGGCAGATTGGGGGCAATCAGCCCCAGCATTTT.

The V gene is TRBV3-1 (or the pseudogene TRBV3-2), the J gene TRBJ1-1; D not certain. The V and J ends lost 4 bases and 2 bases respectively, with 8 bases between them. This CDR3 region has 13 residues. The germline gives CDR1 LGHDT, CDR2 YNNKEL (reference sequence). The CDR3 loop reads CASSRMGNTEAFF. The CDR3 DNA reads TGTGCCAGCAGCCGGATGGGAAACACTGAAGCTTTCTTT.

The V and J genes are TRBV14 and TRBJ2-7, with a weak D call TRBD2 (5 bases). CDR1 SGHDN and CDR2 FVKESK come from the germline V gene. This CDR3 spans 14 amino acids. Trimming cost V 4 bases and J 2 bases, with 12 bases left between them. The CDR3 reads CASSPRVGAYEQYF. The DNA of the CDR3 is TGTGCCAGCAGCCCCCGAGTCGGGGCCTACGAGCAGTACTTC.

The chain couples TRBV6-5 to TRBJ1-1; D gene uncertain. The CDR3 has 11 amino acids. Germline V gene data show CDR1 as MNHEY and CDR2 as SVGAGI. V was cut by 4 bases and J by 6 bases, with 6 bases left in between. DNA of the CDR3: TGTGCCAGCAGTTTGGTCTCTGAAGCTTTCTTT. Its protein product is CASSLVSEAFF.

The rearrangement links TRBV7-2 to TRBJ2-3, with D possibly matching TRBD2 (5 bases). The CDR3 is 16 residues long. Trimming pared 5 bases from V and 2 bases from J, leaving 17 bases between. Germline CDR1 SGHTA, CDR2 FQGNSA. Here the CDR3 reads CASSPPGSTLTDTQYF. The CDR3 nucleotides read TGTGCCAGCAGCCCACCGGGATCAACGCTCACAGATACGCAGTATTTT.

This clone has a single count. The V call is TRBV6-5, the J call TRBJ1-1, with 7 bases lining up with TRBD1. V dropped 5 bases and J dropped 1; count of bases not matched to a gene: 1. Germline loops: CDR1 MNHEY, CDR2 SVGAGI. The CDR3 is 13 residues long. The CDR3 sequence: CASSRTGNTEAFF. CDR3 coding DNA: TGTGCCAGCAGTCGGACAGGGAACACTGAAGCTTTCTTT.

The chain has TRBV10-3 and TRBJ1-2; 7 nucleotides line up with TRBD1. The CDR3 contains 15 residues. With 2 bases clipped from V and 0 bases from J, the junction kept 3 bases outside the gene matches. Germline V lookup: CDR1 ENHRY, CDR2 SYGVKD. The CDR3 loop reads CAISEGTVSNYGYTF. In DNA, the CDR3 is TGTGCCATCAGTGAGGGGACAGTTTCTAACTATGGCTACACCTTC.

Regarding this clone: A read error may produce the germline difference seen at one junction end. The chain combines TRBV7-7 with TRBJ2-3, with TRBD2 identical over 7 bases. CDR3 length: 13 residues. The germline V gene has CDR1 SSHAT and CDR2 FNYEAQ (reference sequence). The CDR3 loop reads CASSLTSADTQYF. The CDR3 DNA sequence: TGTGCTAGCAGCTTAACTAGCGCAGATACGCAGTATTTT.